Below, 26 T cell receptor beta chains from the same sample are listed, as sequenced in a study of CD8 T cells in Susac syndrome. An amount of RNA that ranged from roughly 0.45 to 1 ug was reverse transcribed with random hexamers. TCRdb re-derived calls from the immunoSEQ multiplex PCR reads in MiXCR, one entry per CDR3 protein. The sample includes about 180,000 distinct CDR3 sequences, roughly 94% of them seen just once. What was sequenced was CD4+ T cells from PBMCs. Every receptor here comes from a human donor with Susac syndrome.

This chain joins TRBV7-9 and TRBJ2-2; 8 positions match TRBD2. Germline V gene sequence: CDR1 SEHNR, CDR2 FQNEAQ (reference sequence). The CDR3 has 17 residues. Germline trimming cut 7 bases from V and 0 bases from J; bases unmatched to any gene: 10. CDR3 coding DNA: TGTGCCAGCACCCAAGACGGCGGGAGGACGAACACCGGGGAGCTGTTTTTT. Its protein is CASTQDGGRTNTGELFF.

This clonotype was picked up one time. The chain combines TRBV28 with TRBJ2-4; no definite D call. This CDR3 comprises 11 residues. Germline V gene lookup returns CDR1 MDHEN and CDR2 SYDVKM. Trimming removed 2 bases at V and 5 bases at J, with 1 base between. The CDR3 nucleotides read TGTGCCAGCAGTTTAGAAAACATTCAGTACTTC. This encodes CASSLENIQYF.

This rearrangement joins TRBV18 to TRBJ2-5, with D possibly TRBD1 on 6 matching bases. CDR3 size: 14 residues. Trimming took off 3 bases at V and 4 bases at J, with 12 bases between the two ends. CDR1 and CDR2 from the germline V gene are KGHSH and LQKENI. The CDR3 DNA is TGTGCCAGCTCACCCAGACAGGTCCGAGAGACCCAGTACTTC. Its protein is CASSPRQVRETQYF.

This clonotype has a handful of counts. The chain employs TRBV20-1 and TRBJ2-7; 11 bases fit TRBD1. Germline values: CDR1 DFQATT, CDR2 SNEGSKA (reference sequence). Unmatched junction bases numbered 10, after V lost 1 base and J lost 5 bases. The CDR3 has 16 amino acids. DNA of the CDR3: TGCAGTGCTAGAGTCTCCCGGACAGGGGGCTTCCACGAGCAGTACTTC. Protein product: CSARVSRTGGFHEQYF.

This clonotype came up once. The CDR3 DNA is TGTGCCAGCAGCGAGACGCGGGCCTACCGCATGGACACTGAAGCTTTCTTT. This gives the protein CASSETRAYRMDTEAFF. The J gene is TRBJ1-1, the V gene TRBV11-2; D uncertain. CDR3 length: 17 amino acids. Trimming removed 5 bases from V and 3 bases from J, with 22 bases in between. Germline-derived CDR1 and CDR2 are SGHAT and FQNNGV.

The chain uses TRBV12-3 or TRBV12-4 and TRBJ2-5; perhaps TRBD2 as D (6 bases). Trimming removed 5 bases from V and 5 bases from J, with 24 bases in between. This CDR3 spans 17 amino acids. CDR3 amino acids: CASSQRGLHLGGETQYF. CDR3 in DNA: TGTGCCAGCAGTCAAAGGGGACTGCACCTTGGTGGTGAGACCCAGTACTTC.

The chain combines TRBV12-3 or TRBV12-4 with TRBJ2-5; 9 positions match TRBD2. CDR3 length equals 15 residues. Germline trimming cut 6 bases from V and 7 bases from J; bases unmatched to any gene: 12. As DNA, the CDR3 is TGTGCCAGCAGCATTACGACTAGCGGCAAGCGGACCCAGTACTTC. Protein: CASSITTSGKRTQYF.

Here the CDR3 DNA reads TGTGCCAGCAGCTTCGGGGGGGGCGCCGGTAGGACTGAAGCTTTCTTT. This sequence encodes CASSFGGGAGRTEAFF. This chain links TRBV7-8 with TRBJ1-1; D may be TRBD1 (6 bases). Germline loops: CDR1 SGHVS, CDR2 FQNEAQ. The CDR3 has 16 amino acids. With 3 bases removed from V and 5 bases from J, the gap between germline ends came to 19 bases.

This clonotype appeared once. The chain recombines TRBV2 with TRBJ1-4; 10 bases match TRBD1. J was trimmed by 7 bases and V by 5 bases; bases with no gene match: 7. This CDR3 contains 15 residues. CDR1 and CDR2 from the germline V gene are SNHLY and FYNNEI. CDR3 protein: CASSSGTGDSEKLFF. In nucleotides, the CDR3 is TGTGCCAGCAGTTCCGGGACAGGGGATAGTGAAAAACTGTTTTTT.

This clonotype was detected once. This sequence joins TRBV6-6 and TRBJ2-5; D may be TRBD2 (6 bases). V was shortened by 2 bases and J by 5 bases, with 15 bases between the two germline ends. Germline CDR1 and CDR2: MNHNY and SVGAGI (reference sequence). The CDR3 contains 15 residues. The CDR3, as DNA: TGTGCCAGCAGTTACCCTAGGACGGGGGATGAGACCCAGTACTTC. Translated, it gives CASSYPRTGDETQYF.

Only one count was recorded for this clonotype. This rearrangement joins TRBV5-6 to TRBJ1-5, with 7 bases fitting TRBD1. With V trimmed by 1 base and J by 0 bases, 7 bases remained unmatched. This CDR3 spans 17 amino acids. Germline V CDR1 and CDR2: SGHDT, YYEEEE. CDR3 DNA sequence: TGTGCCAGCAGCTTGAACCTGGCAGGGGGTAGCAATCAGCCCCAGCATTTT. Translated: CASSLNLAGGSNQPQHF.

The chain joins TRBV2 to TRBJ2-4; D is ambiguous. The CDR3 extends over 14 amino acids. V lost 4 bases and J 0 bases, leaving 7 bases between the germline ends. The germline gives CDR1 SNHLY, CDR2 FYNNEI. The CDR3 region is CASSGALAKNIQYF. DNA of the CDR3: TGTGCCAGCAGTGGGGCCCTAGCCAAAAACATTCAGTACTTC.

The chain joins TRBV7-9 to TRBJ2-7, with 11 bases lining up with TRBD2. Trimming removed 4 bases from V and 0 bases from J; junction bases left unmatched: 11. This CDR3 comprises 18 residues. The germline gives CDR1 SEHNR, CDR2 FQNEAQ (reference sequence). The CDR3 bases are TGTGCCAGCAGCTGGGGACCGGGACTAGCGGAAAGCTCCTACGAGCAGTACTTC. Translation gives CASSWGPGLAESSYEQYF.

The chain combines TRBV2 with TRBJ1-4; D remains unclear. CDR1 and CDR2 from the germline V gene are SNHLY and FYNNEI. The CDR3 spans 15 residues. V was pared by 1 base and J by 2 bases, with 8 bases between. The DNA for the CDR3 is TGTGCCAGCAGTGAAGGCCGTGGGACTAATGAAAAACTGTTTTTT. Protein product: CASSEGRGTNEKLFF.

V gene TRBV7-9 combines with J gene TRBJ2-1, with D tentatively TRBD2 (6 bases). Between the trimmed V and J ends, which lost 5 bases and 11 bases, there was a span of 22 bases. Germline lookup yields CDR1 SEHNR and CDR2 FQNEAQ (reference sequence). The CDR3 totals 15 residues. Here the CDR3 reads CASSPTVSSDPKQFF. CDR3 in DNA: TGTGCCAGCAGCCCAACGGTGTCTAGCGACCCTAAGCAGTTCTTC.

This clonotype was observed a single time. V is TRBV6-6 and J is TRBJ1-6, with D perhaps matching TRBD1 (5 bases). Per germline, CDR1 MNHNY and CDR2 SVGAGI (reference sequence). The CDR3 covers 14 residues. V lost 4 bases to trimming and J lost 9 bases, with 13 bases between them. CDR3 sequence (DNA): TGTGCCAGCAGTTGGGGGACTGTTGGTTCACCCCTCCACTTT. It codes for CASSWGTVGSPLHF.

The chain is built from TRBV30 and TRBJ1-5; no clear D gene. Germline V gene data show CDR1 as GTSNPN and CDR2 as SVGIG (reference sequence). V was clipped by 4 bases and J by 2 bases, with 9 bases between them. CDR3 length: 13 amino acids. The CDR3 DNA reads TGTGCCTGGAAGGCCTCAGGCAATCAGCCCCAGCATTTT. Its protein product is CAWKASGNQPQHF.

This chain uses TRBV7-2 with TRBJ2-7; D perhaps matches TRBD1 (5 bases). The V end lost 7 bases, the J end lost 5 bases, and 21 bases lay between the germline ends. The CDR3 totals 15 residues. The germline gives CDR1 SGHTA, CDR2 FQGNSA. Written as DNA, the CDR3 is TGTGCCAGCACCGATCTTGGGGCCATGCAAAACGAGCAGTACTTC. Translation: CASTDLGAMQNEQYF.

V gene TRBV3-1 combines with J gene TRBJ2-7, with D possibly matching TRBD1 (5 bases). This CDR3 spans 15 amino acids. Germline V gene data show CDR1 as LGHDT and CDR2 as YNNKEL (reference sequence). Trimming took off 3 bases at V and 5 bases at J, with 17 bases between the two ends. The CDR3 DNA follows: TGTGCCAGCAGCCAGACCACAGGTGGCCTAGACGAGCAGTACTTC. Translated: CASSQTTGGLDEQYF.

The V call is TRBV7-9, the J call TRBJ1-1; D may be TRBD1 (5 bases). Germline CDR1 and CDR2: SEHNR and FQNEAQ (reference sequence). The CDR3 spans 14 residues. Trimming removed 0 bases at V and 4 bases at J, with 9 bases between. CDR3 sequence: CASSLAQGRTEAFF. DNA of the CDR3: TGTGCCAGCAGCTTAGCCCAGGGCCGCACTGAAGCTTTCTTT. The full variable domain, in which reference TRBV7-9 and TRBJ1-1 provide the parts outside the CDR3, is DTGVSQNPRHKITKRGQNVTFRCDPISEHNRLYWYRQTLGQGPEFLTYFQNEAQLEKSRLLSDRFSAERPKGSFSTLEIQRTEQGDSAMYLCASSLAQGRTEAFFGQGTRLTVV.

The chain links TRBV15 to TRBJ1-5, with 7 bases identical to TRBD1. Germline CDR1 is LNHNV and CDR2 is YYDKDF (reference sequence). Trimming cost V 4 bases and J 3 bases; bases outside gene matches: 6. This CDR3 comprises 15 residues. Here the CDR3 reads CATSIDREVNQPQHF. The CDR3 coding sequence is TGTGCCACCAGCATAGACAGGGAAGTCAATCAGCCCCAGCATTTT.

This CDR3 is CASSTAFRTGELFF. The CDR3 nucleotides read TGTGCCAGCAGCACCGCCTTTCGCACCGGGGAGCTGTTTTTT. The V and J genes are TRBV7-9 and TRBJ2-2; D not resolved. V lost 5 bases to trimming and J lost 4 bases, with 11 bases between them. Germline CDR1 reads SEHNR; CDR2 reads FQNEAQ (reference sequence). The CDR3 loop spans 14 amino acids. The full variable domain, completed using reference TRBV7-9 and TRBJ2-2, is DTGVSQNPRHKITKRGQNVTFRCDPISEHNRLYWYRQTLGQGPEFLTYFQNEAQLEKSRLLSDRFSAERPKGSFSTLEIQRTEQGDSAMYLCASSTAFRTGELFFGEGSRLTVL.

The rearrangement links TRBV29-1 to TRBJ2-1; TRBD1 might be the D (5 bases). This CDR3 is built from 14 residues. Germline CDR1 SQVTM, CDR2 ANQGSEA. Trimming took 6 bases from V and 4 from J, leaving 16 bases between them. For the CDR3, the DNA is TGCAGCGTCAGCCCGCAGGGAAGTTACAATGAGCAGTTCTTC. It encodes CSVSPQGSYNEQFF.

The V and J genes are TRBV4-2 and TRBJ1-2; D not resolved. Trimming stripped 4 bases from V and 2 bases from J, with 14 bases between. Germline CDR1 is LGHNA and CDR2 is YNFKEQ. This CDR3 contains 15 residues. The CDR3 region is CASSLGPSANYGYTF. In DNA, the CDR3 is TGTGCCAGCAGCCTAGGACCGAGCGCGAACTATGGCTACACCTTC.

The chain's CDR3 is CAWSTGFDRGYGYTF. DNA for the CDR3: TGTGCCTGGAGTACCGGATTTGACAGGGGCTATGGCTACACCTTC. The chain is built from TRBV30 and TRBJ1-2; 8 nucleotides match TRBD1. The V gene end was trimmed by 2 bases and the J gene end by 4 bases; junction bases not matched to a gene: 9. Per germline, CDR1 GTSNPN and CDR2 SVGIG (reference sequence). The CDR3 covers 15 residues.

This clonotype was recorded once. This chain uses TRBV2 with TRBJ2-3; 9 bases fit TRBD2. Germline V gene sequence: CDR1 SNHLY, CDR2 FYNNEI. Trimming at V came to 6 bases and at J to 5 bases, leaving 9 bases not matched to a gene. The CDR3 has 15 residues. The CDR3 loop reads CASREYSGGGDTQYF. DNA for the CDR3: TGTGCCAGCAGGGAATATAGCGGGGGCGGAGATACGCAGTATTTT.